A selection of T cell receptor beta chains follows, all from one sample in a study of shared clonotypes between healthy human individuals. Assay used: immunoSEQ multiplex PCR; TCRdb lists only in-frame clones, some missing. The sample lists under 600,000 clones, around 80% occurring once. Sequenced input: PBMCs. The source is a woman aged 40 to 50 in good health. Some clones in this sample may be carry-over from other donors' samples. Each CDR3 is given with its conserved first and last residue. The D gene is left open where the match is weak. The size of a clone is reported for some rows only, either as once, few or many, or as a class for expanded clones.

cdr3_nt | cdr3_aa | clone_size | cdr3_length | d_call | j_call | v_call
TGCGCCAGCAGCCCGCAAGATCTCCAAGAGACCCAGTACTTC | CASSPQDLQETQYF | few | 14 | NA | TRBJ2-5 | TRBV5-1
TGTGCCTGGAGTGCGGACAGACACAATGAGCAGTTCTTC | CAWSADRHNEQFF | few | 13 | NA | TRBJ2-1 | TRBV30
TGTGCCAGCAGTTACTCGCCCCGATTCCCCTACAATGAGCAGTTCTTC | CASSYSPRFPYNEQFF | NA | 16 | NA | TRBJ2-1 | TRBV6-6
TGTGCCAGCAGTGAATTAGGGGCCGGGGGAACTGAAGCTTTCTTT | CASSELGAGGTEAFF | NA | 15 | NA | TRBJ1-1 | TRBV2
TGTGCCAGCAGTTTGACAGGGGGTAACGAGCAGTACTTC | CASSLTGGNEQYF | NA | 13 | TRBD1 | TRBJ2-7 | TRBV28
TGTGCCAGCAGCTTAAACGGACTAAAGAACACTGAAGCTTTCTTT | CASSLNGLKNTEAFF | few | 15 | NA | TRBJ1-1 | TRBV7-3
TGTGCCAGCAGCCTCGCGTTGGGGATCGGGGGACTAGCGGGAGGGAGCTCCTACAATGAGCAGTTCTTC | CASSLALGIGGLAGGSSYNEQFF | once | 23 | TRBD2 | TRBJ2-1 | TRBV28
TGTGCCAGCACCACGCCCGGGACCCAGTACGAGCAGTACTTC | CASTTPGTQYEQYF | NA | 14 | NA | TRBJ2-7 | TRBV11-2
TGCACCAGCAGCCAAAGTCAGGAGGGGAGTAGTCTGAAGACCCAGTACTTC | CTSSQSQEGSSLKTQYF | NA | 17 | NA | TRBJ2-5 | TRBV1
TGCAGCGTTGTTGAGCTAGCTCTACTAACCCAAGAGACCCAGTACTTC | CSVVELALLTQETQYF | NA | 16 | NA | TRBJ2-5 | TRBV29-1
TGTGCCAGCAGTTTGGAGAGACTCCAAGAGACCCAGTACTTC | CASSLERLQETQYF | once | 14 | NA | TRBJ2-5 | TRBV27
TGTGCCAGCCGACTGTACACCGGGGAGCTGTTTTTT | CASRLYTGELFF | few | 12 | NA | TRBJ2-2 | TRBV19
TGTGCCAGCAGCCCCGAAGGCGGGGAGCTGTTTTTT | CASSPEGGELFF | NA | 12 | NA | TRBJ2-2 | TRBV7-9
TGTGCCAGCAGCTTAGTTCTCCCGAGCACAGATACGCAGTATTTT | CASSLVLPSTDTQYF | NA | 15 | NA | TRBJ2-3 | TRBV11-3
TGTGCCTGGAGTGTTCCCCGGACAAGGGCCGGGGAGCTGTTTTTT | CAWSVPRTRAGELFF | few | 15 | NA | TRBJ2-2 | TRBV30
TGTGCCAGCTCACCATCCGGGGACAATGAGCAGTTCTTC | CASSPSGDNEQFF | once | 13 | NA | TRBJ2-1 | TRBV18
TGTGCCAGCAGCTTGGTCGGCCCAGGTCAGGGAGATACGCAGTATTTT | CASSLVGPGQGDTQYF | NA | 16 | NA | TRBJ2-3 | TRBV5-6
TGTGCCAGCAGCTCCGGGACAGCTGTCTATGGCTACACCTTC | CASSSGTAVYGYTF | NA | 14 | TRBD1 | TRBJ1-2 | TRBV6-5
TGTGCCAGCAGTTTATACAGGACCGGGGAGCTGTTTTTT | CASSLYRTGELFF | once | 13 | NA | TRBJ2-2 | TRBV28
TGTGCCAGCAGCCCCGGGCCTAGCGGAGGGGAGCTGTTTTTT | CASSPGPSGGELFF | NA | 14 | TRBD2 | TRBJ2-2 | TRBV7-3
TGTGCCAGCAGCAAGACAGGGGAACAGTACTTC | CASSKTGEQYF | NA | 11 | TRBD1 | TRBJ2-5 | TRBV7-6
TGTGCCAGCAGCTTTAGCGGGAGGGGGCCAAATGAGCAGTTCTTC | CASSFSGRGPNEQFF | NA | 15 | TRBD2 | TRBJ2-1 | TRBV7-9
TGTGCCAGCAGTTTAGGGGACAGGGACTACGAGCAGTACTTC | CASSLGDRDYEQYF | once | 14 | TRBD1 | TRBJ2-7 | TRBV28
TGTGCCAGCAGCTTAGGGCTAGCGATAAATGAGCAGTTCTTC | CASSLGLAINEQFF | NA | 14 | NA | TRBJ2-1 | TRBV11-2